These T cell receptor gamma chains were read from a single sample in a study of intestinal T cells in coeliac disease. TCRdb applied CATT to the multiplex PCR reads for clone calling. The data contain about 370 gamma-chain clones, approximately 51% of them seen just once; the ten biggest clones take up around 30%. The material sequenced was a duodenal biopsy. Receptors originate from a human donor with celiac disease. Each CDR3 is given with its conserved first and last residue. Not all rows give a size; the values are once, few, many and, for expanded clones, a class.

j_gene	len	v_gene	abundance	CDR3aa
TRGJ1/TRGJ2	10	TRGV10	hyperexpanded	CAAWSLKKLF
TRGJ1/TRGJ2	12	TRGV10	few	CAAWGPYYKKLF
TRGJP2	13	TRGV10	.	CAAWEVVDWIKTF
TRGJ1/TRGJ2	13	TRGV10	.	CAAWETCTYKKLF
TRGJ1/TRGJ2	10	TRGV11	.	CACWIRLWLF
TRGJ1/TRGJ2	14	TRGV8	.	CATWDNFEYYKKLF
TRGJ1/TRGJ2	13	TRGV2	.	CATWDGSDYKKLF
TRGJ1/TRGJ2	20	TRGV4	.	CATWDERWAGGSTYYYKKLF
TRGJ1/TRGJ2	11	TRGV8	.	CAPGDYYKKLF
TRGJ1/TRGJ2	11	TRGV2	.	CATGRDYKKLF
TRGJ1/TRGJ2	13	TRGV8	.	CATRKPYYYKKLF
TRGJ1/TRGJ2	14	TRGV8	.	CAPGITSNYYKKLF
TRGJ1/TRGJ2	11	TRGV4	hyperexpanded	CATWTYYKKLF
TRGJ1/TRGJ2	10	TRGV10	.	CAACITGKLF
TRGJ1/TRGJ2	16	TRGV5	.	CAPGTCLRANYYKKLF
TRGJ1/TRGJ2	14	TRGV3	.	CATWDRPRSYKKLF
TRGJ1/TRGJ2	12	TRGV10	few	CAAWGPYYKKLF
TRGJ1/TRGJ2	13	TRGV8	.	CATRQAYYYKKLF
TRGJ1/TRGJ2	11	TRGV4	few	CATWDGRKKLF
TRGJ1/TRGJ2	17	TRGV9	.	CALWEVAPEGSRYKKLF
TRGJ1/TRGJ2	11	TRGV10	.	CAAWDVSKKLF
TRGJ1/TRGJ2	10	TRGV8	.	CAPGIITKLF
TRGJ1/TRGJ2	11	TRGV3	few	CATPPCHKKLF
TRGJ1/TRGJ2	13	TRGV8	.	CATWAPQYYKKLF
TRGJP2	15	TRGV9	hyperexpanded	CALWEVNSSDWIKTF
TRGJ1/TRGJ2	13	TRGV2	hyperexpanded	CATLGRVYYKKLF
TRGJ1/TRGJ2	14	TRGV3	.	CATWDSSSYYKKLF
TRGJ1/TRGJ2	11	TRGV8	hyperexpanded	CATWRYYKKLF
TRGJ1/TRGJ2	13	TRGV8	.	CAPRLLISYKKLF
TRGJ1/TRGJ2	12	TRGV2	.	CATLGGYYKKLF
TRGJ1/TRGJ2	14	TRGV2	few	CAHLGLRCYYKKLF
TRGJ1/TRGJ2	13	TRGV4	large	CATWDPPLYKKLF
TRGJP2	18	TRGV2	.	CAHLGRAHRGGSDWIKTF
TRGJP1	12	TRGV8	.	CAPGDTGWFKIF
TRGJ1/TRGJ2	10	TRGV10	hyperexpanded	CAANPYKKLF
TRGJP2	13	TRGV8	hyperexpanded	CATWDMCDWIKTF
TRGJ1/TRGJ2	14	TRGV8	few	CATWKKEDYYKKLF